Shown below are 22 T cell receptor beta chains from a single sample sequenced in a study of lymphopenia after photon versus proton radiotherapy (dated by TCRdb to the late 2010s). Library construction relied on the immunoSEQ multiplex PCR assay. TCRdb took over this immuneACCESS table, retaining in-frame rearrangements with V and J assigned. Such tables are incomplete; in checked studies, under half of the missing clones stem from an unresolved V gene, and the remainder is unexplained. The sample data list roughly 42,000 clones, and approximately 85% of these were observed just once. Around 2% of the sample is in the top ten clones. Material: peripheral blood, obtained from a patient treated with photon-based radiotherapy. All receptors derive from a man aged 35 to 55 with gastric cancer.

V is TRBV11-1 and J is TRBJ1-6; weak D call: TRBD1 (6 bases). The V gene lost 5 bases and the J gene lost 7 bases, with 15 bases spanning the gap. The CDR3 runs 15 residues. Germline V gene lookup returns CDR1 SGHAT and CDR2 FQDESV (reference sequence). The CDR3 DNA is TGTGCCAGCAGCATTAGGGGGACGCAAAATTCACCCCTCCACTTT. Its translation: CASSIRGTQNSPLHF.

The V call is TRBV6-5, the J call TRBJ1-6; a weak D match, TRBD1 (6 bases). The V gene lost 7 bases and the J gene lost 9 bases, with 16 bases spanning the gap. Germline V gene data show CDR1 as MNHEY and CDR2 as SVGAGI. The CDR3 has 14 residues. In nucleotides, the CDR3 is TGTGCCAGCACCCGGGACACTATAGGTTCACCCCTCCACTTT. As protein: CASTRDTIGSPLHF.

The rearrangement uses TRBV5-1 and TRBJ2-7; 9 nucleotides align to TRBD1. Trimming took 5 bases from V and 4 from J; bases not matched to a gene: 7. The CDR3 length is 14 residues. The germline V gene encodes CDR1 SGHRS and CDR2 YFSETQ. The CDR3: CASRFRDRAYEQYF. CDR3 sequence (DNA): TGCGCCAGCAGGTTCCGGGACAGGGCGTACGAGCAGTACTTC.

The CDR3 DNA sequence: TGTGCCAGCAGTCCGGGCATGGGCAATCAGCCCCAGCATTTT. Translation gives CASSPGMGNQPQHF. The rearrangement links TRBV6-1 to TRBJ1-5, with D hard to call. This CDR3 spans 14 amino acids. Trimming took off 5 bases at V and 2 bases at J, with 10 bases between the two ends. Looked up from germline, CDR1 is MNHNS and CDR2 is SASEGT.

CDR3 in DNA: TGTGCCAGTAGTATAGATATAGGCCGCGCGGATACGCAGTATTTT. Its protein product is CASSIDIGRADTQYF. The chain joins TRBV19 to TRBJ2-3; D is undetermined. CDR3 length equals 15 residues. Trimming removed 0 bases at V and 6 bases at J, with 13 bases between. Germline CDR1 is LNHDA and CDR2 is SQIVND (reference sequence).

This clone has just a few counts. The chain recombines TRBV5-8 with TRBJ2-3, with D hard to call. The germline V and J ends were trimmed by 2 bases and 2 bases, with 12 bases remaining between them. CDR1 and CDR2 (germline): SGHTS, YDEGEE. The CDR3 contains 15 residues. CDR3 nucleotides: TGTGCCAGCAGCTTAGGCTGGTCAGACACAGATACGCAGTATTTT. This translates into CASSLGWSDTDTQYF.

V usage is TRBV2 and J usage is TRBJ1-1; D might be TRBD1 (5 bases). This CDR3 contains 10 residues. The V and J ends lost 8 bases and 7 bases respectively, with 8 bases between them. CDR1 is SNHLY and CDR2 is FYNNEI in the germline V gene. For the CDR3, the DNA is TGTGCCAGCGGGGGAGATGAAGCTTTCTTT. It specifies CASGGDEAFF.

The V gene is TRBV5-1, the J gene TRBJ2-7, with 11 bases lining up with TRBD2. V lost 4 bases, J lost 2 bases, and 8 bases stayed unmatched. The length of the CDR3 is 16 residues. Per germline, CDR1 SGHRS and CDR2 YFSETQ. The DNA for the CDR3 is TGCGCCAGCAGCGCCCTGGGACTAGCGGAAACCTACGAGCAGTACTTC. Translation: CASSALGLAETYEQYF. The variable domain in full, completed from reference TRBV5-1 and TRBJ2-7, reads KAGVTQTPRYLIKTRGQQVTLSCSPISGHRSVSWYQQTPGQGLQFLFEYFSETQRNKGNFPGRFSGRQFSNSRSEMNVSTLELGDSALYLCASSALGLAETYEQYFGPGTRLTVT.

This rearrangement joins TRBV15 to TRBJ1-4; D is uncertain. Germline values: CDR1 LNHNV, CDR2 YYDKDF (reference sequence). The CDR3 length is 16 residues. Trimming stripped 1 base from V and 7 bases from J, with 16 bases between. The CDR3 nucleotides are TGTGCCACCAGCAGAGCCAGTCCTGGTGGAAGTGAAAAACTGTTTTTT. Translating it yields CATSRASPGGSEKLFF.

This clone was seen a single time. CDR3 in amino acids: CASIGTSTDTQYF. In DNA form, the CDR3 reads TGCGCCAGCATTGGGACTAGCACAGATACGCAGTATTTT. The chain has TRBV5-1 and TRBJ2-3, with a tentative D call TRBD2 (6 bases). The V gene's germline CDR1 is SGHRS and CDR2 YFSETQ. This CDR3 spans 13 amino acids. V was cut by 6 bases and J by 0 bases, with 8 bases left in between.

The CDR3 region is CASSQDPGGGVYEQYF. DNA of the CDR3: TGCGCCAGCAGCCAAGATCCGGGGGGAGGCGTCTACGAGCAGTACTTC. The V call is TRBV4-3, the J call TRBJ2-7; 7 nucleotides line up with TRBD2. The CDR3 has 16 amino acids. Unmatched junction bases numbered 8, after V lost 0 bases and J lost 3 bases. Germline loops: CDR1 LGHNA, CDR2 YSLEER.

This chain connects TRBV12-1 to TRBJ2-7; TRBD1 is the table's D call, not checked against the DNA. TRBV12-1 counts as a pseudogene. The CDR3 runs to 17 residues. This chain's CDR3 is CASRHRLMAGHVDEQYF. In DNA form, the CDR3 reads TGTGCCAGCAGGCACAGGCTCATGGCAGGGCACGTCGACGAGCAGTACTTC.

This chain uses TRBV30 with TRBJ1-2; 9 positions match TRBD1. In germline, CDR1 is GTSNPN, CDR2 SVGIG (reference sequence). The length of the CDR3 is 13 residues. The V segment lost 3 bases and the J segment 7 bases; nucleotides outside the gene matches: 6. In DNA, the CDR3 is TGTGCCTGGAGAATACAGGGGGCTGGTGGCTACACCTTC. Encoded protein: CAWRIQGAGGYTF.

The genes are TRBV2 and TRBJ2-3; D assignment may be TRBD1 or TRBD2 (5 bases each). V lost 2 bases to trimming and J lost 2 bases, with 8 bases between them. Per germline, CDR1 SNHLY and CDR2 FYNNEI. The CDR3 consists of 14 residues. CDR3 region: CASSEQGDTDTQYF. The CDR3 region has the DNA TGTGCCAGCAGTGAACAGGGAGACACAGATACGCAGTATTTT.

The V gene is TRBV4-1, the J gene TRBJ2-5; TRBD2 agrees at 9 bases. Trimming at V came to 1 base and at J to 5 bases, leaving 11 bases not matched to a gene. Germline V CDR1 and CDR2: MGHRA, YSYEKL. The CDR3 runs to 17 residues. In nucleotides, the CDR3 is TGCGCCAGCAGCCAAGCCAGCGGGGGGTCTGTCCGGGAGACCCAGTACTTC. The encoded protein is CASSQASGGSVRETQYF.

Turning to this clone: Other nucleotide sequences in the sample specify the same CDR3. The rearrangement links TRBV6-1 to TRBJ1-2, with D uncertain. The CDR3 spans 13 residues. Trimming stripped 7 bases from V and 1 base from J, with 10 bases between. CDR1 is MNHNS, CDR2 SASEGT, per germline. The CDR3 sequence is CASKESLNYGYTF. The CDR3 coding sequence is TGTGCCAGCAAGGAGTCACTTAACTATGGCTACACCTTC.

This rearrangement joins TRBV6-5 to TRBJ1-3; TRBD1 might be the D (5 bases). Germline CDR1 MNHEY, CDR2 SVGAGI. There are 12 residues in the CDR3. CDR3 loop: CAAGRSGNTIYF. CDR3 DNA sequence: TGTGCAGCGGGGCGCTCTGGAAACACCATATATTTT.

The J gene is TRBJ1-5, the V gene TRBV5-8, with D unclear. In germline, CDR1 is SGHTS, CDR2 YDEGEE. There are 15 residues in the CDR3. The ends were cut back, 2 bases at V and 4 bases at J, with 13 bases in the middle. The CDR3 sequence is CASSLGSVTNQPQHF. The CDR3 DNA follows: TGTGCCAGCAGCTTAGGATCAGTTACAAATCAGCCCCAGCATTTT.

The chain combines TRBV5-1 with TRBJ2-7; D is unresolved. Trimming left V 2 bases short and J 3 bases short, with 12 bases between. This CDR3 spans 14 amino acids. Germline V gene sequence: CDR1 SGHRS, CDR2 YFSETQ. The CDR3 sequence: CASSLQGEYYEQYF. The CDR3, as DNA: TGCGCCAGCAGCTTACAAGGAGAATACTACGAGCAGTACTTC.

This clone was observed a single time. This chain uses TRBV6-6 with TRBJ2-6; D unresolved. CDR3 length: 16 residues. V lost 2 bases, J lost 0 bases, and 8 bases lay in between. Germline CDR1 and CDR2: MNHNY and SVGAGI (reference sequence). The chain's CDR3 is CASSYGSGSGANVLTF. The CDR3 DNA follows: TGTGCCAGCAGTTACGGTTCTGGCTCTGGGGCCAACGTCCTGACTTTC.

This rearrangement joins TRBV7-3 to TRBJ2-2; TRBD1 matches at 7 bases. Germline values: CDR1 SGHTA, CDR2 FQGTGA. The CDR3 is 18 residues long. V lost 2 bases to trimming and J lost 4 bases; unmatched junction nucleotides: 13. DNA of the CDR3: TGTGCCAGCAGCTTATCCCACGTTAGACAGGGTGGCACCGGGGAGCTGTTTTTT. Translating gives CASSLSHVRQGGTGELFF.

This chain uses TRBV6-1 with TRBJ2-7; a weak D match, TRBD1 (6 bases). The CDR3 length is 15 residues. V was clipped by 3 bases and J by 3 bases, with 15 bases between them. Germline V CDR1 and CDR2: MNHNS, SASEGT. The CDR3 DNA follows: TGTGCCAGCAGTGATGCTTTGGACAGCAACTACGAGCAGTACTTC. Translated, it gives CASSDALDSNYEQYF.